This TCR beta chain emerged from a study of cytomegalovirus exposure and HLA in healthy donors (dated by TCRdb to the late 2010s). About the study as a whole: An earlier analysis of roughly 630 of the donors reported roughly 300 Gb of sequence data and roughly 110 million unique TCR beta sequences from 150 million to 200 million T cells. An early release covering some 640 HLA-typed donors comprised 250 to 350 gigabases of sequencing data and tens of millions of unique TCR sequences. Of the approximately 400 genotyped donors, 70% to 90% were placed in the genetic ancestry cluster associated with self-reported Caucasian donors. The study aimed to test whether signatures of past pathogen exposure could be identified by cataloging public T cell receptors. The study profiled the T cell repertoires of about 720 subjects by immunosequencing and related them to cytomegalovirus serostatus. In addition to the first cohort of about 650 subjects, a separate validation cohort of 130 or so different subjects was used. To predict cytomegalovirus infection status, the study brought together high-throughput TCR immunosequencing, statistical association of individual TCRs with disease status, and machine learning. A later analysis re-examined previously published TCR beta repertoires from around 670 donors and added high-resolution HLA genotyping to investigate patterns of TCR occurrence. Rather than drawing on any new phenotypic data, the later analysis identified candidate immune exposures from TCR beta sequences and the way those sequences occurred across donors. An earlier analysis of approximately 640 of the donors applied high-throughput TCR beta sequencing to assess whether each TCR beta V gene segment acted as functional or pseudogenic. Donor age, sex, ethnicity and CMV serostatus were collected together with the repertoire data. A later genetic analysis used genome-wide SNP genotypes for about 60% of the roughly 670 donors, treating that subset as a discovery cohort. All discovery cohort repertoires had been generated using a single sequencing platform. Class I and class II HLA loci were covered by the typing at four-digit resolution. The number of donors typed differed by locus, with roughly 620-630 for A, B, C, DRB1 and DQB1, 522 for DQA1, 600 to 610 for DPA1, and 450 to 480 for DPB1. Because of strong linkage in the cohort, four to six DR-DQ haplotypes were treated as single units for association and clustering. Across approximately 400 genotyped donors of the cohort, an average of about 200,000 unique TCR beta nucleotide sequences per donor were sequenced, and roughly a sixth of those sequences were non-productive.

This clone has just a few counts. Its antigen target is currently unknown. No much larger clone is present one base from it, and per-base qualities are unavailable. Study-wide findings and limitations: Specific HLA alleles were associated with more than 15,000 TCR beta sequences at a false discovery rate of 0.05 in a later analysis. An earlier analysis of roughly 570 of the donors showed that most TCR beta V segments appeared in productive rearrangements either about 87% or about 30% of the time, which broadly matched IMGT annotations. The earlier analysis of a few hundred of the donors excluded around 17 rarely observed V segments, including chromosome 9 orphons, because counts were too low. Presence/absence analyses assumed roughly uniform sequencing depth across donors, an assumption that may not hold. Compared with equally common non-associated chains, HLA-associated TCR beta chains in a later analysis were more clonally expanded and had lower generation probabilities. Some IMGT-functional V segments, including TRBV6-2 and TRBV6-3, could not be distinguished by the 87-base-pair reads and were therefore excluded. A later genetic analysis reported fewer N-insertions in productive TCRs among donors in an Asian-associated ancestry cluster than the roughly 670-donor mean. HLA typing was unavailable for some donors at each locus, so association tests used only the typed subset. Most CMV-associated TCR beta chains appeared to be HLA-restricted in a later analysis, and the HLA associations seemed to be driven largely by CMV exposure. Immune exposure information for the cohort was limited to CMV serostatus. A cluster of highly shared sequence variants was judged likely to represent a technical artifact of the sequencing pipeline. The cohort was sequenced for TCR beta chains only, and without alpha or paired-chain data the features that could be detected were limited. In both the original and validation cohorts, the classifier was reported to diagnose cytomegalovirus status with high specificity and sensitivity. A further reported finding was that TCR beta sequences accurately predicted the HLA-A and HLA-B alleles for most subjects in the first cohort. When HLA alleles, especially DR and DQ, strongly co-occurred, attributing TCR associations to individual alleles was difficult. While some public TCRs were present in many individuals, most TCR sequences turned up only very rarely across donors. In vitro tests confirmed that a few of the cytomegalovirus-associated TCR beta chains recognize cytomegalovirus antigens. According to the authors, the approach could potentially be generalized to other disease states and immunological phenotypes. In a later analysis, TCR association rates were found to vary across HLA loci, with the most associated TCRs seen for DRB1 alleles and the fewest for HLA-C alleles. Correlated functional status among segregating V segments might reflect linkage disequilibrium, but an unknown experimental factor could not be ruled out. A later genetic analysis associated a missense DCLRE1C variant with V-gene and J-gene trimming of TCR beta chains, and an independent cohort replicated the association. The study gave a list of some 150 TCR beta chains associated with cytomegalovirus. Several of the top co-occurrence clusters appeared to be linked to parvovirus B19, influenza, CMV and Epstein-Barr virus, according to a later analysis.

In total, approximately 690 healthy bone marrow donors made up the cohort. All cohort members were sampled while nominally healthy, although unrecorded immune exposures were likely present. The donor tested CMV seropositive and was one of the 289 seropositive cohort members. Each donor provided a peripheral blood sample, and peripheral blood mononuclear cells were used for TCR beta sequencing. Genomic DNA was extracted from the blood cell samples with the Qiagen DNeasy Blood Extraction Kit. Reading from cysteine to phenylalanine, the CDR3 counts 16 amino acids. Only CDR3 DNA is held: 48 bases, read in frame from base 1. Trimming takes 3 bases off V and 5 bases off J; junction bases not matched to a gene: 9. CDR1 and CDR2 are drawn from the germline V gene: MDHEN, SYDVKM. Library method: the immunoSEQ multiplex PCR assay. For the multiplex PCR, a mixture combining 60 forward primers for TCR Vbeta segments and 13 reverse primers for TCR Jbeta segments was used. The CDR3 region of rearranged TCR beta genes was amplified from genomic DNA by a multiplex PCR assay. The Illumina HiSeq System was used to sequence the amplified TCR beta libraries as 87-base-pair reads. In the paper's pipeline: A later analysis counted approximately 74 million unique TCR beta chains across the 690 or so repertoires, and around 9.9 million of these chains were shared by at least two donors. Raw reads were error-corrected and collapsed into unique sequences by a nearest-neighbor algorithm in which closely related sequences were merged to remove PCR and sequencing errors. To assign V, D and J gene segments, CDR3 sequences were aligned to IMGT reference sequences. For a sequence to be retained, at least a six-nucleotide match to both a V gene segment and a J gene segment was required. Rearrangements were classified as productive when the CDR3 lacked stop codons and remained in frame with V and J, and all other rearrangements were classified as non-productive. Following IMGT convention, CDR3 was defined as the stretch from the second conserved V-encoded cysteine to the conserved J-encoded phenylalanine. The earlier analysis of about 620 of the donors excluded sequences that lacked an unambiguous match to a single V gene segment. An earlier analysis of under 750 of the donors called V segments functional above 56.7% productive rearrangements and segregating when the between-donor standard deviation exceeded 5%. A statistical classification framework was developed to diagnose cytomegalovirus status using the catalog of TCR beta chain sequences. A later analysis assigned V and J genes by comparing TCR nucleotide sequences with IMGT/GENE-DB human TR gene sequences. The TCRdist pipeline was used in a later analysis to assign CDR3 sequences and most-parsimonious VDJ recombination scenarios. In a later analysis, each TCR beta chain was defined by its CDR3 amino acid sequence together with its V-gene family, and reads lacking a unique V-gene family were excluded. To address suspected cross-contamination and a sequencing artifact, a later analysis removed some 620 highly shared, low-generation-probability nucleotide sequences. For each public chain, a later analysis derived a clonal expansion index from normalized ranks of inferred template counts within each repertoire. In a later analysis, generation probabilities were computed with a VDJ recombination model fitted to out-of-frame rearrangements, and the resulting probabilities were checked against IGoR. In a later analysis, TCR-TCR, TCR-HLA and TCR-CMV co-occurrence was scored with hypergeometric tests, and a repertoire-size bias correction was applied to TCR pairs. A later analysis estimated false discovery rates by permuting HLA or CMV assignments 20 times. In a later analysis, co-occurring TCRs were grouped using DBSCAN, and TCRdist sequence similarity was added for clustering within HLA-allele-positive subsets. Repertoires with fewer than 30,000 or more than 120,000 public chains, plus five repertoires with anomalous nucleotide sharing, were excluded from co-occurrence clustering. TCRdb provides this immuneACCESS table in a form limited to in-frame rearrangements. Some clones are lacking; in checked studies, under half of them reflect an unresolved V gene, and why the rest are absent is not known. The V and J calls and clone size come from that table; D and trimming were worked out from the DNA. Across this sample there are around 130,000 clones, with around three fifths seen only once. Of the sample, roughly 8.6% falls within the top ten clones.

The sequence joins TRBV28 to TRBJ1-1, with 10 bases matching TRBD1. The sequence came from a woman between 40 and 55 years old in good health and CMV-seropositive. The sequenced material came from PBMCs. The encoded CDR3 is CASSFIGTGVGTEAFF. The bases read TGTGCCAGCAGTTTTATCGGGACAGGGGTCGGGACTGAAGCTTTCTTT.